What follows are 13 T cell receptor beta chains derived from one specimen sequenced in a study of shared clonotypes between healthy human individuals. TCRdb keeps only in-frame clones here, not all; method: immunoSEQ multiplex PCR. The profile covers approximately 2.5 million clones, with 80% to 95% appearing a single time and 0.35% to 0.45% taken by the ten largest. The sequenced sample was naive CD4+ T cells from PBMCs. Subset reported: CD45RA+ positively selected. Receptors originate from a man aged 18 to 30 in good health. Some clones in this sample may be carry-over from other donors' samples.

V gene TRBV7-2 combines with J gene TRBJ2-1; D might be TRBD1 (6 bases). The length of the CDR3 is 14 residues. V was cut by 1 base and J by 7 bases, with 11 bases left in between. CDR1 and CDR2 from the germline V gene are SGHTA and FQGNSA. This CDR3 is CASSLGGTLNEQFF. In DNA, the CDR3 is TGTGCCAGCAGCTTAGGGGGGACATTGAATGAGCAGTTCTTC. Complete variable domain (other parts from reference TRBV7-2 and TRBJ2-1): GAGVSQSPSNKVTEKGKDVELRCDPISGHTALYWYRQSLGQGLEFLIYFQGNSAPDKSGLPSDRFSAERTGGSVSTLTIQRTQQEDSAVYLCASSLGGTLNEQFFGPGTRLTVL.

V usage is TRBV7-9 and J usage is TRBJ2-3; D may be TRBD2 (5 bases). Germline CDR1 and CDR2: SEHNR and FQNEAQ (reference sequence). V was pared by 5 bases and J by 2 bases, with 11 bases between. The CDR3 is 14 residues long. CDR3 sequence: CASSLVGITDTQYF. In nucleotides, the CDR3 is TGTGCCAGCAGCCTCGTCGGGATCACAGATACGCAGTATTTT.

This chain links TRBV11-2 with TRBJ2-1, with D possibly TRBD2 on 5 matching bases. The CDR3 runs 13 residues. Germline lookup yields CDR1 SGHAT and CDR2 FQNNGV. Trimming removed 5 bases from V and 10 bases from J, with 15 bases in between. The DNA of the CDR3 is TGTGCCAGCAGCCCATGGGAGCTCGGGGAGCAGTTCTTC. Its translation is CASSPWELGEQFF.

The rearrangement links TRBV15 to TRBJ1-3, with D hard to call. This CDR3 is 15 amino acids long. The germline V gene has CDR1 LNHNV and CDR2 YYDKDF (reference sequence). V was cut by 5 bases and J by 0 bases, with 11 bases left in between. This chain's CDR3 is CATSWAAGSGNTIYF. DNA for the CDR3: TGTGCCACCAGCTGGGCGGCTGGCTCTGGAAACACCATATATTTT.

V usage is TRBV2 and J usage is TRBJ2-5; D is undetermined. Trimming left V 7 bases short and J 0 bases short, with 6 bases between. There are 12 residues in the CDR3. From germline, CDR1 is SNHLY and CDR2 FYNNEI. CDR3 amino acids: CASTAYQETQYF. CDR3 bases: TGTGCCAGCACAGCTTACCAAGAGACCCAGTACTTC. The full variable domain, rest sourced from reference TRBV2 and TRBJ2-5, is EPEVTQTPSHQVTQMGQEVILRCVPISNHLYFYWYRQILGQKVEFLVSFYNNEISEKSEIFDDQFSVERPDGSNFTLKIRSTKLEDSAMYFCASTAYQETQYFGPGTRLLVL.

The chain joins TRBV10-1 to TRBJ2-5, with D maybe TRBD1 (6 bases). The CDR3 length is 15 residues. V lost 2 bases and J lost 1, with 11 bases in between. Germline V gene sequence: CDR1 WNHNN, CDR2 SYGVQD (reference sequence). The CDR3 loop is CASSEGGQPQETQYF. For the CDR3, the DNA is TGCGCCAGCAGTGAGGGCGGACAGCCCCAAGAGACCCAGTACTTC.

The chain couples TRBV7-9 to TRBJ1-2; D call uncertain. This CDR3 is 14 amino acids long. Per the germline V gene, CDR1 is SEHNR and CDR2 is FQNEAQ (reference sequence). Trimming stripped 5 bases from V and 0 bases from J, with 10 bases between. CDR3 bases: TGTGCCAGCAGCCTACCTGGGACTAACTATGGCTACACCTTC. Translated, it gives CASSLPGTNYGYTF.

The chain employs TRBV2 and TRBJ2-4; 14 positions agree with TRBD2. The length of the CDR3 is 15 residues. Germline V gene lookup returns CDR1 SNHLY and CDR2 FYNNEI. Trimming removed 6 bases from V and 8 bases from J; junction bases left unmatched: 6. The CDR3 bases are TGTGCCAGCAGAAGACTAGCGGGAGGGAAGGACATTCAGTACTTC. Translating it yields CASRRLAGGKDIQYF.

This clone was seen a single time. The V call is TRBV6-1, the J call TRBJ2-3; 8 bases match TRBD2. CDR3 length: 18 amino acids. J was trimmed by 2 bases and V by 1 base; bases with no gene match: 11. Germline CDR1 and CDR2: MNHNS and SASEGT. The CDR3 DNA sequence: TGTGCCAGCAGTGAAGGTCGGTCAGCGGGAGTTCTCACAGATACGCAGTATTTT. The encoded protein is CASSEGRSAGVLTDTQYF.

The chain is built from TRBV11-2 and TRBJ2-1; D perhaps matches TRBD2 (6 bases). Germline values: CDR1 SGHAT, CDR2 FQNNGV. The CDR3 covers 12 residues. V was pared by 5 bases and J by 13 bases, with 15 bases between. The CDR3 coding sequence is TGTGCCAGCAGCGCGTTCTCCGGGACTCAGTTCTTC. Translating gives CASSAFSGTQFF.

The gene calls are TRBV7-9 and TRBJ1-2; 7 positions agree with TRBD1. V dropped 6 bases and J dropped 7; count of bases not matched to a gene: 11. This CDR3 region has 14 residues. The germline V gene has CDR1 SEHNR and CDR2 FQNEAQ (reference sequence). Here the CDR3 DNA reads TGTGCCAGCAGTTTTACAGGGGACGGGGCTGGCTACACCTTC. Protein: CASSFTGDGAGYTF.

On this clone itself: This sample also contains other DNA sequences that code for the same CDR3. The chain employs TRBV5-1 and TRBJ1-2, with 8 bases identical to TRBD1. Trimming took 2 bases from V and 8 from J; bases not matched to a gene: 5. The CDR3 is 13 residues long. The V gene's germline CDR1 is SGHRS and CDR2 YFSETQ. The CDR3 nucleotides are TGCGCCAGCAGCTTAGGACAGGGTGGCGGCTACACCTTC. It translates to CASSLGQGGGYTF.

The gene calls are TRBV5-1 and TRBJ1-2, with a possible D match to TRBD1 (5 bases). Trimming shortened V by 4 bases and J by 4 bases, and 17 bases separated the two germline ends. The germline gives CDR1 SGHRS, CDR2 YFSETQ. This CDR3 contains 15 residues. The CDR3 DNA reads TGCGCCAGCAGCCCGACCCGGGCCGACAGCTATGGCTACACCTTC. Translated: CASSPTRADSYGYTF.